Presented here are 28 T cell receptor beta chains from one specimen sequenced in a study of STAT5B mutations in CD4+ large granular lymphocyte leukemia. Some clones are missing from TCRdb's copy, which holds only in-frame ones; the method was immunoSEQ multiplex PCR. The sample has about 30,000 clones, approximately 79% seen once. The sequencing sample was made of CD4+ T cells from blood buffy coats. These receptor sequences come from a human donor in good health.

This chain connects TRBV6-1 to TRBJ2-5; D call uncertain. The CDR3 length is 15 residues. V was cut by 5 bases and J by 1 base, with 14 bases left in between. CDR1 MNHNS and CDR2 SASEGT come from the germline V gene. The CDR3, as DNA: TGTGCCAGCAGTTTACCAATTTCTTCCCAAGAGACCCAGTACTTC. It specifies CASSLPISSQETQYF.

The rearrangement uses TRBV5-1 and TRBJ1-2; TRBD1 matches 9 bases. Germline V gene data show CDR1 as SGHRS and CDR2 as YFSETQ. V was pared by 0 bases and J by 8 bases, with 20 bases of the junction left unmatched. This CDR3 contains 19 residues. CDR3 nucleotide sequence: TGCGCCAGCAGCTTGGACGGCTCCAGTCCGGGACAGGGTTTAACAGGCTACACCTTC. It translates to CASSLDGSSPGQGLTGYTF. Together with reference TRBV5-1 and TRBJ1-2, the CDR3 gives the full variable domain: KAGVTQTPRYLIKTRGQQVTLSCSPISGHRSVSWYQQTPGQGLQFLFEYFSETQRNKGNFPGRFSGRQFSNSRSEMNVSTLELGDSALYLCASSLDGSSPGQGLTGYTFGSGTRLTVV.

The gene calls are TRBV4-1 and TRBJ2-5; 8 bases line up with TRBD1. The CDR3 loop spans 15 amino acids. The V and J ends lost 0 bases and 9 bases, in that order; junction bases with no gene match: 9. Germline V gene sequence: CDR1 MGHRA, CDR2 YSYEKL. As DNA, the CDR3 is TGCGCCAGCAGCCAAGATCCACAGGGGGTCAGGGCCCAGTACTTC. This codes for CASSQDPQGVRAQYF.

V usage is TRBV14 and J usage is TRBJ2-7; D is unclear. V lost 4 bases and J lost 1, with 14 bases in between. The germline V gene has CDR1 SGHDN and CDR2 FVKESK. This CDR3 comprises 15 residues. The CDR3: CASSLALAPSYEQYF. The CDR3 DNA reads as TGTGCCAGCAGCCTCGCCTTGGCCCCTTCCTACGAGCAGTACTTC.

The chain is built from TRBV7-7 and TRBJ2-5, with D perhaps TRBD2 (5 bases). Germline assignment: CDR1 SSHAT and CDR2 FNYEAQ (reference sequence). The length of the CDR3 is 15 residues. The V gene lost 1 base and the J gene lost 5 bases, with 14 bases spanning the gap. The CDR3 DNA reads TGTGCCAGCAGCTTAGTAGGTAGAGGACTGGAGACCCAGTACTTC. Its translation: CASSLVGRGLETQYF.

A few counts support this clone. J is TRBJ2-7 and V is TRBV6-5; a possible D gene is TRBD1 (5 bases). Germline-derived CDR1 and CDR2 are MNHEY and SVGAGI. The ends were cut back, 6 bases at V and 4 bases at J, with 16 bases in the middle. The CDR3 sequence is 14 residues long. The CDR3, as DNA: TGTGCCAGCAGCCCCCGGACAAGCCCATACGAGCAGTACTTC. Its protein product is CASSPRTSPYEQYF.

The chain recombines TRBV6-6 with TRBJ2-2; 11 positions match TRBD2. The CDR3 extends over 15 amino acids. The V gene end was trimmed by 7 bases and the J gene end by 5 bases; junction bases not matched to a gene: 6. Per the germline V gene, CDR1 is MNHNY and CDR2 is SVGAGI (reference sequence). The CDR3 nucleotides read TGTGCCAGCAAAGCCGGGACTAGCGGTACCGGGGAGCTGTTTTTT. Translation gives CASKAGTSGTGELFF.

The chain has TRBV19 and TRBJ2-3, with a weak D call TRBD2 (5 bases). V lost 4 bases and J 0 bases, leaving 14 bases between the germline ends. Germline V gene sequence: CDR1 LNHDA, CDR2 SQIVND (reference sequence). This CDR3 is built from 16 residues. The CDR3 DNA follows: TGTGCCAGTAGTAAAGGACTCATCTCTAGCACAGATACGCAGTATTTT. This gives the protein CASSKGLISSTDTQYF.

The chain has TRBV5-4 and TRBJ1-1; D unresolved. The ends were cut back, 0 bases at V and 1 base at J, with 4 bases in the middle. In germline, CDR1 is SGHNT, CDR2 YYREEE (reference sequence). CDR3 length: 13 residues. The CDR3 region has the DNA TGTGCCAGCAGCTTGGACAGGAACACTGAAGCTTTCTTT. Translating it yields CASSLDRNTEAFF.

The CDR3 here is CASSYSNRDGQPQHF. CDR3 DNA: TGTGCCAGCAGTTACTCGAACAGGGATGGGCAGCCCCAGCATTTT. J is TRBJ1-5 and V is TRBV6-6; D perhaps matches TRBD1 (6 bases). The germline V gene has CDR1 MNHNY and CDR2 SVGAGI (reference sequence). This CDR3 is 15 amino acids long. Trimming left V 0 bases short and J 7 bases short, with 13 bases between.

The chain employs TRBV6-6 and TRBJ1-2, with D hard to call. V lost 0 bases, J lost 13 bases, and 18 bases lay in between. Germline loops: CDR1 MNHNY, CDR2 SVGAGI (reference sequence). The CDR3 is 14 amino acids. CDR3 sequence reads: CASSYSSAAGVPTF. The DNA of the CDR3 is TGTGCCAGCAGTTACTCGAGCGCAGCAGGAGTCCCCACCTTC.

This clone showed up just once. As DNA, the CDR3 is TGTGCCAGCAGCCTACTAGCGGGGCCCGATTACGAGCAGTACTTC. Its translation: CASSLLAGPDYEQYF. The chain carries TRBV21-1 and TRBJ2-7; the table assigns TRBD2, which was not confirmed against the DNA. TRBV21-1 counts as a pseudogene. The CDR3 runs to 15 residues.

This chain joins TRBV5-1 and TRBJ1-1; 7 positions agree with TRBD1. The CDR3 extends over 14 amino acids. The J segment lost 4 bases and the V segment lost 4 bases, leaving 7 bases of the junction unmatched. Per germline, CDR1 SGHRS and CDR2 YFSETQ. DNA for the CDR3: TGCGCCAGCAGCAAGGACAGGAGTGGCACTGAAGCTTTCTTT. It is translated as CASSKDRSGTEAFF.

On this clone: The same CDR3 can be traced to other DNA sequences in this sample. The CDR3 protein is CASSLAARQGGYEQYF. The DNA for the CDR3 is TGTGCCAGCAGCTTGGCAGCCCGACAGGGTGGCTACGAGCAGTACTTC. V usage is TRBV7-2 and J usage is TRBJ2-7, with TRBD1 identical over 7 bases. The CDR3 runs 16 residues. Germline CDR1 SGHTA, CDR2 FQGNSA. Germline trimming cut 3 bases from V and 3 bases from J; bases unmatched to any gene: 11.

The gene calls are TRBV7-2 and TRBJ2-1; 7 nucleotides align to TRBD1. CDR1 SGHTA and CDR2 FQGNSA come from the germline V gene. The ends lost 5 bases at V and 10 bases at J; junction bases unmatched: 11. The CDR3 sequence is 14 residues long. CDR3 in DNA: TGTGCCAGCAGCGATCGAAGGGGGCCTGACGAGCAGTTCTTC. Translation gives CASSDRRGPDEQFF.

The genes are TRBV11-2 and TRBJ1-5; TRBD1 might be the D (6 bases). This CDR3 has 14 residues. Germline V gene lookup returns CDR1 SGHAT and CDR2 FQNNGV. V dropped 5 bases and J dropped 3 bases, with 11 bases sitting between them. The CDR3 sequence: CASSPRDINQPQHF. CDR3 nucleotide sequence: TGTGCCAGCAGCCCACGGGACATCAATCAGCCCCAGCATTTT.

The gene calls are TRBV11-1 and TRBJ2-5, with 7 bases fitting TRBD1. J gave up 5 bases and V 3 bases, and 6 bases lay outside the gene matches. Germline lookup yields CDR1 SGHAT and CDR2 FQDESV (reference sequence). This CDR3 is 14 amino acids long. The CDR3 region is CASSLSTGWETQYF. In DNA, the CDR3 is TGTGCCAGCAGCTTGTCGACAGGGTGGGAGACCCAGTACTTC.

The chain combines TRBV9 with TRBJ2-5; 7 nucleotides agree with TRBD2. Unmatched junction bases numbered 3, after V lost 0 bases and J lost 4 bases. CDR3 length: 14 residues. The germline V gene encodes CDR1 SGDLS and CDR2 YYNGEE. CDR3 loop: CASSVEPGGETQYF. The CDR3 DNA sequence: TGTGCCAGCAGCGTAGAACCGGGAGGAGAGACCCAGTACTTC.

V usage is TRBV11-2 and J usage is TRBJ2-1; D is uncertain. This CDR3 is 12 amino acids long. Trimming shortened V by 5 bases and J by 5 bases, and 7 bases separated the two germline ends. CDR1 is SGHAT and CDR2 is FQNNGV in the germline V gene. As DNA, the CDR3 is TGTGCCAGCAGCAAATTCAACAATGAGCAGTTCTTC. Its protein product is CASSKFNNEQFF. Variable domain in full (rest from reference TRBV11-2 and TRBJ2-1): EAGVAQSPRYKIIEKRQSVAFWCNPISGHATLYWYQQILGQGPKLLIQFQNNGVVDDSQLPKDRFSAERLKGVDSTLKIQPAKLEDSAVYLCASSKFNNEQFFGPGTRLTVL.

Worth noting for this clone: The sample contains more than one DNA sequence encoding this CDR3. The chain uses TRBV7-9 and TRBJ2-5; 7 bases match TRBD2. From germline, CDR1 is SEHNR and CDR2 FQNEAQ (reference sequence). V trimming: 8 bases; J trimming: 5 bases; junction bases outside the gene matches: 2. The CDR3 is 11 residues long. The CDR3 here is CASGRGETQYF. The CDR3 coding sequence is TGTGCCAGCGGGAGGGGTGAGACCCAGTACTTC.

This clone was detected once. The gene calls are TRBV6-5 and TRBJ1-2; 8 nucleotides line up with TRBD1. CDR1 and CDR2 from the germline V gene are MNHEY and SVGAGI. V dropped 2 bases and J dropped 4; count of bases not matched to a gene: 6. This CDR3 has 15 residues. The CDR3 is CASSYLNRGGYGYTF. CDR3 nucleotides: TGTGCCAGCAGTTACCTAAACAGGGGGGGCTATGGCTACACCTTC.

V gene TRBV11-1 combines with J gene TRBJ2-3; 9 bases are a match to TRBD2. The trim removed 5 bases at V and 7 bases at J, leaving 7 bases unmatched. Germline CDR1 SGHAT, CDR2 FQDESV (reference sequence). This CDR3 contains 14 residues. CDR3 coding DNA: TGTGCCAGCAGCCCCGTAGCGGGGGAAAATACGCAGTATTTT. It codes for CASSPVAGENTQYF.

This clone has only one observation. The chain has TRBV19 and TRBJ2-1; 9 bases match TRBD2. The V segment lost 6 bases and the J segment 6 bases; nucleotides outside the gene matches: 9. Germline CDR1 reads LNHDA; CDR2 reads SQIVND (reference sequence). CDR3 length equals 15 residues. In DNA form, the CDR3 reads TGTGCCAGTAGGACGGCGGGAGGGCTCGTCAATGAGCAGTTCTTC. Translated, it gives CASRTAGGLVNEQFF.

The chain combines TRBV7-2 with TRBJ2-5, with D perhaps given as TRBD1 or TRBD2 (7 bases each). The CDR3 has 13 residues. CDR1 and CDR2 from the germline V gene are SGHTA and FQGNSA. V was pared by 5 bases and J by 4 bases, with 11 bases between. CDR3 coding DNA: TGTGCCAGCAGCCCCAGGGGGGGAGAGACCCAGTACTTC. Translation gives CASSPRGGETQYF.

The V and J genes are TRBV19 and TRBJ1-1, with 9 bases fitting TRBD1. This CDR3 spans 17 amino acids. After removal of 6 bases from V and 3 bases from J, the junction contained 14 bases not matched to a gene. Germline CDR1 is LNHDA and CDR2 is SQIVND (reference sequence). As DNA, the CDR3 is TGTGCCAGTAGAGTATCGGACGTACAGGGGGCTGACACTGAAGCTTTCTTT. Translation: CASRVSDVQGADTEAFF.

The CDR3 spells CASSYGRGPYEQYF. The CDR3 region has the DNA TGTGCCAGCAGCTACGGACGGGGACCCTACGAGCAGTACTTC. The J gene is TRBJ2-7, the V gene TRBV7-9; tentatively, D is TRBD1 or TRBD2 (5 bases each). V was trimmed by 4 bases and J by 2 bases, leaving 12 bases between them. CDR1 is SEHNR and CDR2 is FQNEAQ in the germline V gene (reference sequence). The CDR3 is 14 residues long. The full variable domain, rest sourced from reference TRBV7-9 and TRBJ2-7, is DTGVSQNPRHKITKRGQNVTFRCDPISEHNRLYWYRQTLGQGPEFLTYFQNEAQLEKSRLLSDRFSAERPKGSFSTLEIQRTEQGDSAMYLCASSYGRGPYEQYFGPGTRLTVT.

This clone appeared once. The genes are TRBV11-3 and TRBJ2-7; 12 bases line up with TRBD2. CDR1 SGHNT and CDR2 YENEEA come from the germline V gene. The CDR3 length is 15 residues. V lost 2 bases and J lost 6; bases outside the gene matches: 5. CDR3 bases: TGTGCCAGCAGCTTATCGGGACTAGCGGGTTTCGAGCAGTACTTC. Protein: CASSLSGLAGFEQYF.

The chain combines TRBV19 with TRBJ2-5, with D possibly being TRBD2 (6 bases). V lost 3 bases and J 5 bases, leaving 10 bases between the germline ends. The CDR3 length is 13 residues. Germline lookup yields CDR1 LNHDA and CDR2 SQIVND (reference sequence). CDR3: CASSMGLMETQYF. The CDR3 DNA reads TGTGCCAGTAGTATGGGACTTATGGAGACCCAGTACTTC.